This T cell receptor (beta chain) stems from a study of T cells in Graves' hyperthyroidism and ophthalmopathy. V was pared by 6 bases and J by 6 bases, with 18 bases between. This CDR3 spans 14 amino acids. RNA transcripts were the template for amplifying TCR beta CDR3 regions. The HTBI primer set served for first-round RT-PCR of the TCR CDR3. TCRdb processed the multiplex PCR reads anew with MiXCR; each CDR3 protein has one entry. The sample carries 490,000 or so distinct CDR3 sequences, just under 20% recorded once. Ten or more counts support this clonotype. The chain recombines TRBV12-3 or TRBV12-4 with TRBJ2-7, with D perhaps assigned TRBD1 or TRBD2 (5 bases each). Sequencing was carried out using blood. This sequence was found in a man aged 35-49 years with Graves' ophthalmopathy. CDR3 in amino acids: CASSPQLPGTEQYF. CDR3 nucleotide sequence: TGTGCCAGCAGCCCCCAGTTACCAGGGACCGAGCAGTACTTC.